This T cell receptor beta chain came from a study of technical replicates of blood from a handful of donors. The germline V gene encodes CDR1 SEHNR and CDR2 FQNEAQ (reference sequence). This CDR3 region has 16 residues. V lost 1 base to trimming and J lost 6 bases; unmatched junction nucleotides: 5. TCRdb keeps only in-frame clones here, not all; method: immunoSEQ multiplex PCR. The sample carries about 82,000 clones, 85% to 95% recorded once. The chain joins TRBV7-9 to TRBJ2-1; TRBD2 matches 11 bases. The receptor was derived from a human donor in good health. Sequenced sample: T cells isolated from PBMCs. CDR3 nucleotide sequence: TGTGCCAGCAGCTTAGGCCCCCTAGCGGGAGGCAATGAGCAGTTCTTC. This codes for CASSLGPLAGGNEQFF.